This T cell receptor (beta chain) came from a study of cytomegalovirus exposure and HLA in healthy donors. Regarding the study as a whole: A few V segments could not be told apart, such as TRBV6-2 and TRBV6-3, and were left out.

This CDR3 comprises 15 residues. Germline V gene data show CDR1 as SGHTA and CDR2 as FQGNSA. 13 Jbeta primers and 60 Vbeta primers were used for the PCR. Some clones are missing from TCRdb's copy, which holds only in-frame ones; the method was immunoSEQ multiplex PCR. Of 110,000 to 150,000 clones listed, approximately 68% are singletons. The table lists this clone with a few counts. Its antigen is currently unknown. Relative to the germline gene, one junction end is altered; a read error may explain this. The specimen was PBMCs. The receptor was isolated from a man between 40 and 49 years old in good health and CMV-seronegative. V gene TRBV7-2 combines with J gene TRBJ1-6; 8 bases line up with TRBD1. CDR3 sequence (DNA): TGTGCCAGCACCATTCGGACAGGGAATTATTCACCCCTCAACTTT. Amino acid sequence: CASTIRTGNYSPLNF.